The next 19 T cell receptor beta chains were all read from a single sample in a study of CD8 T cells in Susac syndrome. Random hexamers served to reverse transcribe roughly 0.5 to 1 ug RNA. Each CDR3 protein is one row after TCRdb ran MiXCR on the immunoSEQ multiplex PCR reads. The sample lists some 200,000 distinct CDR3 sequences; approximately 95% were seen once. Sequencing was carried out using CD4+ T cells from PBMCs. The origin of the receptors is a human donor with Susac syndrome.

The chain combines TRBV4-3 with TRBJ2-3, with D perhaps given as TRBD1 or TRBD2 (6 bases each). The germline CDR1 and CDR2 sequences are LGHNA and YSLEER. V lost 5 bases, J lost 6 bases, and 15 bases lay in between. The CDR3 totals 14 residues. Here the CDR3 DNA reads TGCGCCAGCAGCTCCCGGGGGCTCCCCGATACGCAGTATTTT. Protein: CASSSRGLPDTQYF.

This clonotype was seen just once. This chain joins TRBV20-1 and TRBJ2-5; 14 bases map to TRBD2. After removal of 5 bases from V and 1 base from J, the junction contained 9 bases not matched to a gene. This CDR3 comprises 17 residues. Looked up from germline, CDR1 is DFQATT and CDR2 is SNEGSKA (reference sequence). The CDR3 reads CSASPGLAGAIQETQYF. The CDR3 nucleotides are TGCAGTGCTTCCCCGGGACTAGCGGGGGCTATCCAAGAGACCCAGTACTTC.

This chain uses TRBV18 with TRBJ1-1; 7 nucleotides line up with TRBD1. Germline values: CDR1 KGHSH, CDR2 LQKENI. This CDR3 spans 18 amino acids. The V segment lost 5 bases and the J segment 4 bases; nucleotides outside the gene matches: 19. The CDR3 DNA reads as TGTGCCAGCTCAAGGTCGACCGGGACAGCCTCAAGGGGCACTGAAGCTTTCTTT. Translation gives CASSRSTGTASRGTEAFF.

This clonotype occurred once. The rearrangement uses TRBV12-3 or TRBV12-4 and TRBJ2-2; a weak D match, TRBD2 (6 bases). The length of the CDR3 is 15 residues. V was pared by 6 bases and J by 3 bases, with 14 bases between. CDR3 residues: CASSPTGDYTGELFF. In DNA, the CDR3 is TGTGCCAGCAGCCCCACGGGGGACTACACCGGGGAGCTGTTTTTT.

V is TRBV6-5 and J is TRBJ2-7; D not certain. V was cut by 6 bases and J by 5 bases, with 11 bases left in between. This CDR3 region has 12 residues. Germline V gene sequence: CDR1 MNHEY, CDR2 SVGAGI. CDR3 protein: CASSSLGHEQYF. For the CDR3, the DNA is TGTGCCAGCAGCTCCCTCGGGCACGAGCAGTACTTC.

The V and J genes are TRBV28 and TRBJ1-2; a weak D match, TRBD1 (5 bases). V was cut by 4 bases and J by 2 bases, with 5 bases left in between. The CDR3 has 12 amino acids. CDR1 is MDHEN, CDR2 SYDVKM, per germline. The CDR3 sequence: CASSYRNYGYTF. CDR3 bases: TGTGCCAGCAGTTACAGGAACTATGGCTACACCTTC.

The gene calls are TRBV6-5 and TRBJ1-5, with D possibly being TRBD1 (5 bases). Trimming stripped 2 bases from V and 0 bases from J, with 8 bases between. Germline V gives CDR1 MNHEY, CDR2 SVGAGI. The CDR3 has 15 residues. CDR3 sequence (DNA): TGTGCCAGCAGTTACCCCCAGGGTAGCAATCAGCCCCAGCATTTT. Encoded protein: CASSYPQGSNQPQHF.

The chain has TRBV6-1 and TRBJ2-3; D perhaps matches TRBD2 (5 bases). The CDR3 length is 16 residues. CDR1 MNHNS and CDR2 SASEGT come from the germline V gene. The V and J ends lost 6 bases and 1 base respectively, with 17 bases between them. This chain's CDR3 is CASSPNRALGTDTQYF. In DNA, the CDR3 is TGTGCCAGCAGCCCTAATAGGGCACTAGGCACAGATACGCAGTATTTT.

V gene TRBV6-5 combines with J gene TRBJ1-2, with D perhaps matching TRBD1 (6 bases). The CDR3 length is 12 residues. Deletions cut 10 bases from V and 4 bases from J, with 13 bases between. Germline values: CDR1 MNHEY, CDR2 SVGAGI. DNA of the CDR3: TGTGCCACGGACGACAGGCTCTATGGCTACACCTTC. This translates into CATDDRLYGYTF.

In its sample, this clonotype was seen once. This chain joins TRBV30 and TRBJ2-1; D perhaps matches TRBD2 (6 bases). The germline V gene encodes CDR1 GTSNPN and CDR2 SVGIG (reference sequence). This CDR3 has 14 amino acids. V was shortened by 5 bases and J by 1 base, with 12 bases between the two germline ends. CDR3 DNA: TGTGCCTGGCGTGGGGGACTTTCCTACAATGAGCAGTTCTTC. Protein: CAWRGGLSYNEQFF. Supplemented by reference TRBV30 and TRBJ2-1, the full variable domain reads SQTIHQWPATLVQPVGSPLSLECTVEGTSNPNLYWYRQAAGRGLQLLFYSVGIGQISSEVPQNLSASRPQDRQFILSSKKLLLSDSGFYLCAWRGGLSYNEQFFGPGTRLTVL.

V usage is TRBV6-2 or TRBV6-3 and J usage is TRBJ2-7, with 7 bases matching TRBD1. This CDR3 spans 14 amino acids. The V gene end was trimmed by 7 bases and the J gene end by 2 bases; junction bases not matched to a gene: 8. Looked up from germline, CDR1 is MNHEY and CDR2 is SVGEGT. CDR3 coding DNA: TGTGCCAGCACCAAACTGGACAGGCCCTACGAGCAGTACTTC. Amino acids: CASTKLDRPYEQYF.

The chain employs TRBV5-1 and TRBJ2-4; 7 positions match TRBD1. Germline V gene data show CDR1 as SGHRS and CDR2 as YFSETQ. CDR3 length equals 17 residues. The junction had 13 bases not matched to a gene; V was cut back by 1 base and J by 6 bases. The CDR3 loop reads CASSLTTGTTAGNIQYF. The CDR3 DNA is TGCGCCAGCAGCTTGACGACAGGGACCACCGCCGGAAACATTCAGTACTTC. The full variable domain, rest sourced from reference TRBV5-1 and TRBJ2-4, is KAGVTQTPRYLIKTRGQQVTLSCSPISGHRSVSWYQQTPGQGLQFLFEYFSETQRNKGNFPGRFSGRQFSNSRSEMNVSTLELGDSALYLCASSLTTGTTAGNIQYFGAGTRLSVL.

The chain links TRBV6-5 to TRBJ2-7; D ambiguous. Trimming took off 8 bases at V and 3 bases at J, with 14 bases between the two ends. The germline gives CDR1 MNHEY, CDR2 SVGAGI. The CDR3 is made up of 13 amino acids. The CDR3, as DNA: TGTGCCAGCGCAGGAGCACCTCTCTACGAGCAGTACTTC. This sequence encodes CASAGAPLYEQYF.

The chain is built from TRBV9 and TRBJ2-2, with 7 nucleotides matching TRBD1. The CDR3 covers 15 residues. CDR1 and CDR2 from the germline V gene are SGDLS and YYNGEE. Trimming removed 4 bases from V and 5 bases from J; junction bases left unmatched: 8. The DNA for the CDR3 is TGTGCCAGCAGCTCGCGACAGGGTGCGACCGGGGAGCTGTTTTTT. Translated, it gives CASSSRQGATGELFF.

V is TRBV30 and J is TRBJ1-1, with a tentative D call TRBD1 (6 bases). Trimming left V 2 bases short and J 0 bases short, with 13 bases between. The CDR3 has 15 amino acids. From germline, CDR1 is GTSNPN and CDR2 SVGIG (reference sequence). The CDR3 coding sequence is TGTGCCTGGAGTACCCGGACAGTTATGAACACTGAAGCTTTCTTT. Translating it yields CAWSTRTVMNTEAFF.

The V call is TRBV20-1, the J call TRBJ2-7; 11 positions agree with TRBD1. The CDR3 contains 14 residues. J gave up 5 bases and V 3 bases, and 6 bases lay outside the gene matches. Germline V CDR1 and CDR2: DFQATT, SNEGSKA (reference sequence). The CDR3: CSASGTGGSHEQYF. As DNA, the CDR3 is TGCAGTGCTAGCGGGACAGGGGGAAGCCACGAGCAGTACTTC.

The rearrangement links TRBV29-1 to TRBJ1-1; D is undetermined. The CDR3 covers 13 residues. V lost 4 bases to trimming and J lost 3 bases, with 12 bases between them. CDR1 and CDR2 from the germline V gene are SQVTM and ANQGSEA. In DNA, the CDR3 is TGCAGCGTTGGTCAGCCCTTAGACACTGAAGCTTTCTTT. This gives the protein CSVGQPLDTEAFF.

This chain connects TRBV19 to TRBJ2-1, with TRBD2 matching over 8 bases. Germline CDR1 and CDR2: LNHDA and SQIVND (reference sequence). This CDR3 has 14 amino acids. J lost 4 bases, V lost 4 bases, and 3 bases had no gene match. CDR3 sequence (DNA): TGTGCCAGTAGTACCGGGACTAGTTACAATGAGCAGTTCTTC. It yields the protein CASSTGTSYNEQFF.

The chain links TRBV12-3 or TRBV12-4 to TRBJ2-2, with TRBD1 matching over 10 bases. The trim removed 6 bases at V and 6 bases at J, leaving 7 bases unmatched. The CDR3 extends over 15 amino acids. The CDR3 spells CASRIGTGESGELFF. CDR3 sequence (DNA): TGTGCCAGCAGAATCGGGACAGGGGAGTCCGGGGAGCTGTTTTTT.